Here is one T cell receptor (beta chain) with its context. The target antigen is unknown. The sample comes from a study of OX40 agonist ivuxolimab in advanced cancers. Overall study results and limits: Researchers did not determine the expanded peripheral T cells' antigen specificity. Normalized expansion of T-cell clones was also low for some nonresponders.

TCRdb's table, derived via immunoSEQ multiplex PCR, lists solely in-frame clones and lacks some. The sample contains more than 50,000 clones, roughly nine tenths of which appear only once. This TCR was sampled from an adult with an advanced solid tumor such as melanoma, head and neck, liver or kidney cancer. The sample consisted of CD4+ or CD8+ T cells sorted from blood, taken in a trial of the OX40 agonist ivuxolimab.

This CDR3 reads CASSLAVGVGTEAFF. The CDR3 region has the DNA TGCGCCAGCAGCTTGGCGGTAGGGGTCGGCACTGAAGCTTTCTTT. This rearrangement joins TRBV5-1 to TRBJ1-1; the D gene is possibly TRBD1 (5 bases). Trimming cost V 0 bases and J 4 bases, with 13 bases left between them. Per germline, CDR1 SGHRS and CDR2 YFSETQ. The CDR3 extends over 15 amino acids. The whole variable domain, filled in from reference TRBV5-1 and TRBJ1-1, reads KAGVTQTPRYLIKTRGQQVTLSCSPISGHRSVSWYQQTPGQGLQFLFEYFSETQRNKGNFPGRFSGRQFSNSRSEMNVSTLELGDSALYLCASSLAVGVGTEAFFGQGTRLTVV.